This T cell receptor beta chain derives from a study of shared clonotypes between healthy human individuals. For the study at large: Two female and a few male donors aged 18 to 49 were enrolled.

This CDR3 is 15 amino acids long. Unmatched junction bases numbered 4, after V lost 2 bases and J lost 4 bases. Germline V gene data show CDR1 as LGHNA and CDR2 as YSLEER. To note about this clone: The target antigen is unknown.

Overall study findings and caveats: In this cohort, only blood was sampled, and tissue repertoires likely differ.

For each subset, genomic DNA was distributed in equal portions over several immunoSEQ plates. Sequencing was performed with immunoSEQ multiplex PCR; in TCRdb, only in-frame clones are kept and a portion is missing. This sample carries about 2.4 million clones, under 95% of them seen once, and the ten largest clones take about 0.38%. This rearrangement joins TRBV4-3 to TRBJ2-2, with 7 bases lining up with TRBD1. Sequencing was performed on naive CD4+ T cells from PBMCs. The subset here: CD45RA+ positively selected. The receptor's source is a man between 18 and 29 years old in good health. Some clones in this sample may be carry-over from other donors' samples. CDR3 sequence reads: CASSQWDSGTGELFF. The CDR3 nucleotides are TGCGCCAGCAGCCAATGGGACAGTGGCACCGGGGAGCTGTTTTTT.